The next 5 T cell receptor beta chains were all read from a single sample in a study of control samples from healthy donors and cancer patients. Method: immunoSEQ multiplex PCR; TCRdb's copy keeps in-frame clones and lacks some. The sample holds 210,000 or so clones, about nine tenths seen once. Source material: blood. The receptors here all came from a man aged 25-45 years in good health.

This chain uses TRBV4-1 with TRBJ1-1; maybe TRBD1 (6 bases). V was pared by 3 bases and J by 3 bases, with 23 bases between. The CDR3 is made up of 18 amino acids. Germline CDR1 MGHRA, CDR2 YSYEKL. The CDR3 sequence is CASSHGIGTPYIDTEAFF. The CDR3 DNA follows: TGCGCCAGCAGCCATGGGATCGGGACACCGTATATTGACACTGAAGCTTTCTTT.

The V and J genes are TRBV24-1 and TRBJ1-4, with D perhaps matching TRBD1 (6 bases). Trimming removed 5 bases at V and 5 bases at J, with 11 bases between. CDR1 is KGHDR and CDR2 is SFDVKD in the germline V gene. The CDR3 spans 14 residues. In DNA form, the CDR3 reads TGTGCCACCAGTGCCGGGGGGGGCAATGAAAAACTGTTTTTT. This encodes CATSAGGGNEKLFF.

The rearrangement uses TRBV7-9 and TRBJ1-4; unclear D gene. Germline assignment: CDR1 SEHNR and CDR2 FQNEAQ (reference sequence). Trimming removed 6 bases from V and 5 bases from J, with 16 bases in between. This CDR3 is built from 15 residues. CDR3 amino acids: CASRVAHGLNEKLFF. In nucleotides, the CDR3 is TGTGCCAGCAGAGTCGCGCATGGGCTGAATGAAAAACTGTTTTTT.

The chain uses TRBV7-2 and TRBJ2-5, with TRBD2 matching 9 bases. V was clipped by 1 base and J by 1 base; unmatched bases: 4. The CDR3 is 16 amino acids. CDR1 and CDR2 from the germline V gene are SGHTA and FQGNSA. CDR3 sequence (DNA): TGTGCCAGCAGCTTAGGGCCGGGACTAGCCCAAGAGACCCAGTACTTC. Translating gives CASSLGPGLAQETQYF.

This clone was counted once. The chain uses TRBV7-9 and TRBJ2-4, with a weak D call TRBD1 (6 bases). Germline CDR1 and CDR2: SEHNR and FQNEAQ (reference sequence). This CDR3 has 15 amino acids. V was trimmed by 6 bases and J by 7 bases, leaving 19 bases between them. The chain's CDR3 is CASRSGASLRNIQYF. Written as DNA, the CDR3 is TGTGCCAGCAGGTCAGGGGCCTCCTTACGGAACATTCAGTACTTC.